The 18 T cell receptor beta chains presented below share a single source sample, sequenced in a study of CD8+CD57+ T cells in acquired aplastic anemia. The patients chosen for sequencing had shown expansion of CD8+CD57+ cells (detected by flow cytometry). TCR beta VDJ and CDR3 profiles were obtained from a genomic DNA template. In TCRdb, the reads were re-called with MiXCR into one record per CDR3 protein. The sample carries about 250,000 distinct CDR3 sequences, around 43% recorded once. The specimen sequenced was sorted CD4+, CD8+, or CD8+CD57+ T cells (not recorded which) from PBMCs. These receptors were collected from a human donor with aplastic anemia.

This clonotype was seen a single time. The V gene is TRBV7-2, the J gene TRBJ1-1; a weak D match, TRBD1 (5 bases). Germline V gene lookup returns CDR1 SGHTA and CDR2 FQGNSA. Trimming pared 0 bases from V and 5 bases from J, leaving 16 bases between. This CDR3 spans 16 amino acids. DNA of the CDR3: TGTGCCAGCAGCTTAGCGGAAAGAGGGGTGCGAACTGAAGCTTTCTTT. Protein: CASSLAERGVRTEAFF.

This clonotype was seen a single time. The chain couples TRBV10-2 to TRBJ1-1; no definite D call. This CDR3 is 12 amino acids long. Trimming stripped 7 bases from V and 3 bases from J, with 9 bases between. Germline V gene lookup returns CDR1 WSHSY and CDR2 SAAADI. CDR3 DNA: TGCGCCAGCACCAGTGAAGACACTGAAGCTTTCTTT. Its protein product is CASTSEDTEAFF.

The CDR3 loop reads CATSWGGALQETQYF. In nucleotides, the CDR3 is TGTGCCACCAGCTGGGGGGGGGCCCTGCAAGAGACCCAGTACTTC. The chain employs TRBV15 and TRBJ2-5, with D possibly TRBD2 on 7 matching bases. Germline CDR1 is LNHNV and CDR2 is YYDKDF (reference sequence). Trimming removed 5 bases at V and 2 bases at J, with 15 bases between. The CDR3 runs 15 residues. Combining the CDR3 with reference TRBV15 and TRBJ2-5 gives the whole variable domain DAMVIQNPRYQVTQFGKPVTLSCSQTLNHNVMYWYQQKSSQAPKLLFHYYDKDFNNEADTPDNFQSRRPNTSFCFLDIRSPGLGDTAMYLCATSWGGALQETQYFGPGTRLLVL.

Ten or more counts support this clonotype. The V and J genes are TRBV12-3 or TRBV12-4 and TRBJ2-2; D is unclear. CDR3 size: 12 residues. The germline V and J ends were trimmed by 6 bases and 10 bases, with 12 bases remaining between them. CDR3 protein: CASSTIAQELFF. As DNA, the CDR3 is TGTGCCAGCAGCACCATCGCGCAGGAGCTGTTTTTT.

A word on this clonotype: Because it lacks the conserved phenylalanine or tryptophan at the end, this CDR3 is likely a read error. V gene TRBV20-1 combines with J gene TRBJ2-2; 8 bases are shared with TRBD2. The CDR3 runs to 17 residues. J lost 4 bases, V lost 2 bases, and 12 bases had no gene match. Germline CDR1 and CDR2: DFQATT and SNEGSKA (reference sequence). CDR3 DNA: TGCAGTGCTAGACAAAGCGGGAGTGGGGGGGGCACCGGGGAGCTGTTTCTT. This codes for CSARQSGSGGGTGELFL.

With regard to this clonotype: A much bigger clone sits one base away, suggesting this may be a read error. The chain joins TRBV6-4 to TRBJ2-3; 9 bases fit TRBD2. CDR1 MRHNA and CDR2 SNTAGT come from the germline V gene. V shed 5 bases, J shed 6 bases, and the junction held 9 bases outside the gene matches. The CDR3 covers 15 residues. The CDR3 loop is CASSYGGGASDTQYF. The CDR3 DNA sequence: TGTGCCAGCAGTTACGGCGGGGGGGCCAGTGATACGCAGTATTTT.

J is TRBJ1-2 and V is TRBV25-1; D is unclear. The germline CDR1 and CDR2 sequences are MGHDK and SYGVNS. Trimming left V 3 bases short and J 3 bases short, with 17 bases between. This CDR3 has 16 residues. The CDR3 DNA is TGTGCCAGCAGTGATTTCCGGGGAATACTTCACTATGGCTACACCTTC. This sequence encodes CASSDFRGILHYGYTF.

DNA for the CDR3: TGCAGTGCTAGATCAATGGACAGGACTGGCTACACCTTC. Its protein is CSARSMDRTGYTF. The chain couples TRBV20-1 to TRBJ1-2, with 7 nucleotides matching TRBD1. The CDR3 covers 13 residues. CDR1 and CDR2 from the germline V gene are DFQATT and SNEGSKA (reference sequence). Trimming at V came to 2 bases and at J to 7 bases, leaving 7 bases not matched to a gene.

V and J are TRBV11-1 and TRBJ2-1, with 13 nucleotides matching TRBD2. V shed 5 bases, J shed 9 bases, and the junction held 7 bases outside the gene matches. The germline gives CDR1 SGHAT, CDR2 FQDESV (reference sequence). This CDR3 region has 15 residues. The CDR3 sequence: CASSHRRLAGGEQFF. The CDR3 coding sequence is TGTGCCAGCAGCCATCGACGACTAGCGGGGGGTGAGCAGTTCTTC.

For the CDR3, the DNA is TGTGCCAGCGGTTACAATCAATGGGCGGGGGGGAGCACAGATACGCAGTATTTT. It codes for CASGYNQWAGGSTDTQYF. V is TRBV9 and J is TRBJ2-3; 9 bases agree with TRBD2. Germline V gene lookup returns CDR1 SGDLS and CDR2 YYNGEE. The V gene end was trimmed by 7 bases and the J gene end by 0 bases; junction bases not matched to a gene: 15. This CDR3 comprises 18 residues.

The sample holds many counts of this clonotype. The V gene is TRBV19, the J gene TRBJ1-2, with TRBD1 identical over 7 bases. The germline V gene has CDR1 LNHDA and CDR2 SQIVND (reference sequence). Trimming removed 3 bases from V and 6 bases from J; junction bases left unmatched: 10. The CDR3 covers 15 residues. CDR3 sequence (DNA): TGTGCCAGTAGTATGGAGGGGGCGAACAGGAATGGCTACACCTTC. Encoded protein: CASSMEGANRNGYTF.

The chain recombines TRBV19 with TRBJ2-5; 9 bases fit TRBD1. The V gene end was trimmed by 6 bases and the J gene end by 0 bases; junction bases not matched to a gene: 8. This CDR3 has 16 amino acids. Germline V CDR1 and CDR2: LNHDA, SQIVND (reference sequence). In DNA form, the CDR3 reads TGTGCCAGTAGGGTCCGGGACAGGGCGGACCAAGAGACCCAGTACTTC. It specifies CASRVRDRADQETQYF.

The sample holds many counts of this clonotype. V gene TRBV5-6 combines with J gene TRBJ2-7, with a possible D match to TRBD1 (5 bases). V lost 0 bases and J lost 2, with 15 bases in between. The CDR3 runs to 16 residues. The V gene's germline CDR1 is SGHDT and CDR2 YYEEEE. CDR3 amino acids: CASSLARAGSPYEQYF. The CDR3 nucleotides are TGTGCCAGCAGCTTGGCCCGGGCAGGGTCCCCCTACGAGCAGTACTTC.

This clonotype was seen a few times. The chain uses TRBV7-9 and TRBJ2-7; D is possibly TRBD1 or TRBD2 (5 bases each). The CDR3 is 14 amino acids. The germline V and J ends were trimmed by 5 bases and 3 bases, with 14 bases remaining between them. The germline V gene has CDR1 SEHNR and CDR2 FQNEAQ (reference sequence). The CDR3 DNA reads as TGTGCCAGCAGCCTTCAGGGTGGGAGCTACGAGCAGTACTTC. Its protein is CASSLQGGSYEQYF.

This clonotype was picked up one time. This may stem from a read error, because a much larger clone lies one nucleotide away. The chain employs TRBV5-4 and TRBJ2-7; no reliable D call. CDR1 and CDR2 (germline): SGHNT, YYREEE (reference sequence). CDR3 length: 11 residues. Here the CDR3 reads CAGSTKYEQYF. For the CDR3, the DNA is TGTGCCGGCAGCACCAAATACGAGCAGTACTTC.

The rearrangement joins TRBV7-6 to TRBJ2-7; 8 positions agree with TRBD1. This CDR3 contains 15 residues. After removal of 0 bases from V and 5 bases from J, the junction contained 6 bases not matched to a gene. CDR1 SGHVS and CDR2 FNYEAQ come from the germline V gene. CDR3 in DNA: TGTGCCAGCAGCTTAGCGAAACAGGGGGTCGACGAGCAGTACTTC. Translation: CASSLAKQGVDEQYF.

This clonotype has just a few counts. V usage is TRBV11-2 and J usage is TRBJ2-2; no reliable D call. This CDR3 comprises 14 residues. The germline V and J ends were trimmed by 0 bases and 6 bases, with 8 bases remaining between them. Germline V gives CDR1 SGHAT, CDR2 FQNNGV. Here the CDR3 DNA reads TGTGCCAGCAGCTTAGATCCGGGCGCCGGGGAGCTGTTTTTT. As protein: CASSLDPGAGELFF.

The chain joins TRBV7-9 to TRBJ2-4; D uncertain. This CDR3 has 15 amino acids. Germline CDR1 and CDR2: SEHNR and FQNEAQ (reference sequence). The germline V and J ends were trimmed by 5 bases and 0 bases, with 11 bases remaining between them. CDR3: CASSVLPLAKNIQYF. DNA for the CDR3: TGTGCCAGCAGCGTGCTACCTTTAGCCAAAAACATTCAGTACTTC. Full variable domain (missing parts from reference TRBV7-9 and TRBJ2-4): DTGVSQNPRHKITKRGQNVTFRCDPISEHNRLYWYRQTLGQGPEFLTYFQNEAQLEKSRLLSDRFSAERPKGSFSTLEIQRTEQGDSAMYLCASSVLPLAKNIQYFGAGTRLSVL.